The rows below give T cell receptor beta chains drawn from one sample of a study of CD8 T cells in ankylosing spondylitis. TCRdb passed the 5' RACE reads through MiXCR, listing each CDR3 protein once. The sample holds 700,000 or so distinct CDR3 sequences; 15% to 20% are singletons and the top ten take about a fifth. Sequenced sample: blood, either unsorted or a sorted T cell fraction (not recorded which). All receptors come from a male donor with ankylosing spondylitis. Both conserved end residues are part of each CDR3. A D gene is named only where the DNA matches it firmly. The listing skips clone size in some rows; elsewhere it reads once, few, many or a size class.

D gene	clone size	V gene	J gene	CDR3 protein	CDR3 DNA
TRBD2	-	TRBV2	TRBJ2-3	CASRDLAVAQSTQYF	TGTGCCAGCAGGGACCTAGCGGTAGCACAGAGTACGCAGTATTTT
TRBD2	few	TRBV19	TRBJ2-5	CASMTTSGGQETQYF	TGTGCCAGTATGACTACTAGCGGGGGACAAGAGACCCAGTACTTC
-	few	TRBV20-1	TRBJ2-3	CSASAELTDTQYF	TGCAGTGCTAGTGCAGAACTGACAGATACGCAGTATTTT
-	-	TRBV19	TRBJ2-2	CASSGDPRGTGELFF	TGTGCCAGTAGTGGCGACCCTCGTGGAACCGGGGAGCTGTTTTTT
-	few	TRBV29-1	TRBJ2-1	CSVVTAYNEQFF	TGCAGCGTTGTGACAGCGTACAATGAGCAGTTCTTC
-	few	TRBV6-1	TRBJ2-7	CASSPRTTGLGEQYF	TGTGCCAGCAGTCCGCGAACTACAGGGTTGGGGGAGCAGTACTTC
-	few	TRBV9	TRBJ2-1	CASSVQGLGADNEQFF	TGTGCCAGCAGCGTGCAGGGCCTTGGAGCTGACAATGAGCAGTTCTTC
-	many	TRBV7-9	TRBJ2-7	CASSLGGYYEQYF	TGTGCCAGCAGCTTAGGAGGGTACTACGAGCAGTACTTC
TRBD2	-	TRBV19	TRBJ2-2	CASSHGLAESTGELFF	TGTGCCAGTAGCCATGGACTAGCGGAATCCACCGGGGAGCTGTTTTTT
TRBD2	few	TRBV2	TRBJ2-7	CASSEVGLAGGQDEQYF	TGTGCCAGCAGTGAAGTAGGGCTAGCGGGAGGGCAGGACGAGCAGTACTTC
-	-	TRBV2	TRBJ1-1	CASRALDGGAEAFF	TGTGCCAGCAGGGCTTTAGACGGAGGCGCTGAAGCTTTCTTT
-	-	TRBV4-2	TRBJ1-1	CAFRRTAGANTEAFF	TGTGCCTTCCGTCGGACAGCGGGGGCGAACACTGAAGCTTTCTTT
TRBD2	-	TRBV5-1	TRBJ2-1	CASTGLAGRRDEQFF	TGCGCCAGTACGGGACTAGCGGGCCGACGGGATGAGCAGTTCTTC
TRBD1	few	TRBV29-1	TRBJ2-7	CSVVRGPYEQYF	TGCAGCGTCGTCAGGGGGCCCTACGAGCAGTACTTC
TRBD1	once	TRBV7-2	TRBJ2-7	CASSLLGTGGAYEQYF	TGTGCCAGCAGCTTACTCGGGACAGGAGGCGCCTACGAGCAGTACTTC
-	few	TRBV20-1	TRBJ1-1	CSARGGDTEAFF	TGCAGTGCTAGAGGAGGGGACACTGAAGCTTTCTTT
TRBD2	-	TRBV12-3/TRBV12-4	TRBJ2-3	CASSPLAGRGTDTQYF	TGTGCCAGCAGTCCCTTAGCGGGAAGAGGCACAGATACGCAGTATTTT
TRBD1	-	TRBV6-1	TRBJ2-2	CASSTGTGVVRELFF	TGTGCCAGCAGTACCGGGACAGGGGTAGTGCGGGAGCTGTTTTTT
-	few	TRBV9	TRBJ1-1	CASSAWGQEAFF	TGTGCCAGCAGCGCCTGGGGGCAGGAGGCTTTCTTT
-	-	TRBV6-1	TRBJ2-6	CASRMSGANVLTF	TGTGCCAGCAGGATGTCTGGGGCCAACGTCCTGACTTTC
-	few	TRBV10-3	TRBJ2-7	CAISEHRDEQYF	TGTGCCATCAGTGAGCACAGGGACGAGCAGTACTTC
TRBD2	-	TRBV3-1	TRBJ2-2	CASSLSAGGQTGELFF	TGTGCCAGCAGCCTCTCGGCGGGGGGGCAAACCGGGGAGCTGTTTTTT
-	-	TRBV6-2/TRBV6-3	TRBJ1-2	CASSYRSTGGYTF	TGTGCCAGCAGTTACCGGTCCACGGGCGGCTACACCTTC
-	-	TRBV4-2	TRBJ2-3	CASSQQALGGDTQYF	TGTGCCAGCAGCCAGCAGGCCTTAGGGGGAGATACGCAGTATTTT
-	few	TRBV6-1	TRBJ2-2	CASRKLGADGELFF	TGTGCCAGCAGAAAGCTAGGGGCGGACGGGGAGCTGTTTTTT
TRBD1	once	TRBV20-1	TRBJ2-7	CSARTGTVSYEQYF	TGCAGTGCTAGGACCGGGACAGTCTCCTACGAGCAGTACTTC
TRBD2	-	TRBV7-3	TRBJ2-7	CASSSGRGHEQYF	TGTGCCAGCAGCTCAGGGAGGGGACACGAGCAGTACTTC
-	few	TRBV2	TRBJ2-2	CASTPPTAANTGELFF	TGTGCCAGCACCCCCCCAACAGCCGCGAACACCGGGGAGCTGTTTTTT
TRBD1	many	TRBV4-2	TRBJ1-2	CASSQGGTAKYGYTF	TGTGCCAGCAGCCAAGGTGGGACAGCGAAATATGGCTACACCTTC
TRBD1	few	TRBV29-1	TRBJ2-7	CSVGVRGRTYEQYF	TGCAGCGTAGGCGTCAGGGGGAGAACCTACGAGCAGTACTTC
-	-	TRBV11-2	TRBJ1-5	CASSWAPGHRRGIGNQPQHF	TGTGCCAGCAGCTGGGCCCCGGGTCATCGTAGGGGGATTGGCAATCAGCCCCAGCATTTT
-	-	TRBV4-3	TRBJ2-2	CASSQDRGVGGELFF	TGCGCCAGCAGCCAAGATCGAGGGGTGGGCGGGGAGCTGTTTTTT
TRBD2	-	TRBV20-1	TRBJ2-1	CSAIDLKAGVNYNEQFF	TGCAGTGCTATCGATTTAAAGGCGGGAGTGAACTACAATGAGCAGTTCTTC
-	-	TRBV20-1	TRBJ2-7	CSAQIRLKSSYEQYF	TGCAGTGCGCAAATACGACTGAAGAGCTCCTACGAGCAGTACTTC
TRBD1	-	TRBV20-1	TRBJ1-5	CSARGGTGVNSNQPQHF	TGCAGTGCTAGAGGTGGTACAGGGGTTAATAGCAATCAGCCCCAGCATTTT
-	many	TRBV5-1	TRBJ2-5	CASSLRTEETQYF	TGCGCCAGCAGCTTAAGGACAGAAGAGACCCAGTACTTC
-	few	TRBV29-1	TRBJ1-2	CSVLFRTNYGYTF	TGCAGCGTCCTCTTCAGGACTAACTATGGCTACACCTTC
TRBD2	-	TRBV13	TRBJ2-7	CASSLGGSGTLYEQYF	TGTGCCAGCAGCTTAGGGGGTAGCGGGACGCTCTACGAGCAGTACTTC
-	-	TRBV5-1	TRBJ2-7	CASSLDPNYEQYF	TGCGCCAGCAGCTTGGATCCCAACTACGAGCAGTACTTC
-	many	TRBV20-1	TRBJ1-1	CSANKGGPNTEAFF	TGCAGTGCTAATAAAGGGGGGCCGAACACTGAAGCTTTCTTT
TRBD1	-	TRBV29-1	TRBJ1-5	CSAQFGTGNNQPQHF	TGCAGCGCCCAGTTCGGGACAGGGAACAATCAGCCCCAGCATTTT
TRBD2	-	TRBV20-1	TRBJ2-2	CSAKEEIAGVDTGELFF	TGCAGTGCTAAAGAGGAGATAGCGGGGGTGGACACCGGGGAGCTGTTTTTT
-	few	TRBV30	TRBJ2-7	CAWSPGHYADEQYF	TGTGCCTGGAGTCCCGGACACTACGCGGACGAGCAGTACTTC
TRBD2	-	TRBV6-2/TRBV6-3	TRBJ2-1	CASSYRSSGSGYNEQFF	TGTGCCAGCAGTTACCGTAGTAGCGGGAGTGGCTACAATGAGCAGTTCTTC
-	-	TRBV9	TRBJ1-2	CASSAALGEGYTF	TGTGCCAGCAGCGCCGCTCTGGGAGAAGGCTACACCTTC
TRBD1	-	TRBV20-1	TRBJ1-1	CSVRTGRNTEAFF	TGCAGTGTAAGGACAGGGAGGAACACTGAAGCTTTCTTT
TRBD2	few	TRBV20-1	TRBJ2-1	CSRHRIAGSDEQFF	TGCAGTCGCCACCGGATAGCGGGGAGCGATGAGCAGTTCTTC
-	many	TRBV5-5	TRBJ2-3	CASSGLTGISDTQYF	TGTGCCAGCAGCGGATTGACGGGGATTTCAGATACGCAGTATTTT